The present T cell receptor beta chain was sequenced within a study of beta chain features in type 1 diabetes. Looking at the study overall: Age, gender and cell yields were alike across patients and healthy donors. Study-wide points: Insertions at VDJ junctions were less frequent in type 1 diabetes patients. These patients also deleted more nucleotides at the same junctions.

The germline CDR1 and CDR2 sequences are SEHNR and FQNEAQ (reference sequence). The CDR3 extends over 14 amino acids. The V and J ends lost 3 bases and 4 bases respectively, with 12 bases between them. To note about this clone: Its matching antigen is unknown.

As every portion of the isolated RNA was reverse transcribed, the sequencing read expressed TCRB transcripts. Data came from immunoSEQ multiplex PCR; TCRdb stores just in-frame clones and leaves some out. The sample has about 240,000 clones, 25% to 35% seen once. Isolation of CD4+ naive, central memory, regulatory and stem cell-like memory cells was achieved by sorting via CD45RO/CCR7/CD25/CD127/CD95/CD27. Sequences were obtained from central memory CD4+ T cells from blood. The chain is built from TRBV7-9 and TRBJ2-5, with D possibly called TRBD1 or TRBD2 (5 bases each). The origin of this receptor is a young man in good health. The CDR3 DNA reads as TGTGCCAGCAGCTTCGGGACCACCTTAGAGACCCAGTACTTC. It yields the protein CASSFGTTLETQYF.